Included here is one TCR beta chain sequence, with context. This specimen comes from a study of identical twins. A single record per CDR3 protein comes from TCRdb applying MiXCR to the 5' RACE reads. The sample records hundreds of thousands of distinct CDR3 sequences, less than 25% being singletons. The CDR3 totals 14 residues. CDR1 and CDR2 from the germline V gene are SNHLY and FYNNEI. V lost 2 bases and J lost 8, with 15 bases in between. Another study also made use of these data, one on T cells expressing NK-cell markers.

The sample taken for sequencing was CD4+ T cells sorted from blood. The clonotype was recovered from a woman between 18 and 29 years old in good health. The gene calls are TRBV2 and TRBJ1-2, with D hard to call. CDR3 nucleotide sequence: TGTGCCAGCAGTGAAACCGTGGACGGAGGGGGCTACACCTTC. Translation gives CASSETVDGGGYTF.